The 29 T cell receptor beta chains below all came from one sample that was sequenced in a study of Graves' ophthalmopathy and Graves' hyperthyroidism. The authors amplified TCR beta CDR3 regions, and they did so from RNA transcripts for repertoire sequencing. After a first-round RT-PCR with HTBI primers, a second-round multiplex PCR was run. MiXCR, applied by TCRdb to the multiplex PCR reads, yields one record per CDR3 protein. The sample contains 300,000 to 500,000 distinct CDR3 sequences, roughly 15% of which appear only once. The sequenced sample consisted of peripheral blood. Receptors were obtained from a woman aged 18 to 35 with stable Graves' hyperthyroidism.

The rearrangement joins TRBV3-1 to TRBJ2-5; the D is unclear. Trimming cost V 4 bases and J 5 bases, with 20 bases left between them. From germline, CDR1 is LGHDT and CDR2 YNNKEL (reference sequence). This CDR3 spans 16 amino acids. This chain's CDR3 is CASSPVGSPKKETQYF. CDR3 bases: TGTGCCAGCAGCCCCGTCGGGTCACCGAAGAAGGAGACCCAGTACTTC.

This clonotype was seen more than once but under ten times. The J gene is TRBJ2-5, the V gene TRBV5-1; 8 bases fit TRBD1. Trimming took 1 base from V and 7 from J; bases not matched to a gene: 12. CDR1 and CDR2 from the germline V gene are SGHRS and YFSETQ. The CDR3 totals 16 residues. The CDR3 coding sequence is TGCGCCAGCAGCTTGTCGACAGGGGCCCCCTCAGGGACCCAGTACTTC. Its protein product is CASSLSTGAPSGTQYF.

To note about this clonotype: A much larger clone differs from this one at a single base, so this may be a read error. The J gene is TRBJ2-4, the V gene TRBV5-1, with TRBD2 identical over 12 bases. Germline V lookup: CDR1 SGHRS, CDR2 YFSETQ. CDR3 length: 16 amino acids. CDR3 amino acids: CASSFGLAGTKNSQYF. In DNA form, the CDR3 reads TGCGCCAGCAGCTTTGGACTAGCGGGGACCAAAAACAGTCAGTACTTC. The full variable domain, its missing parts supplied by reference TRBV5-1 and TRBJ2-4, is KAGVTQTPRYLIKTRGQQVTLSCSPISGHRSVSWYQQTPGQGLQFLFEYFSETQRNKGNFPGRFSGRQFSNSRSEMNVSTLELGDSALYLCASSFGLAGTKNSQYFGAGTRLSVL.

The chain employs TRBV28 and TRBJ2-4; 9 nucleotides agree with TRBD1. Trimming removed 6 bases from V and 8 bases from J; junction bases left unmatched: 11. Germline V gives CDR1 MDHEN, CDR2 SYDVKM. The CDR3 loop spans 15 amino acids. The CDR3: CASRPTGGELDIQYF. As DNA, the CDR3 is TGTGCCAGCAGGCCCACAGGGGGCGAATTAGACATTCAGTACTTC.

V gene TRBV20-1 combines with J gene TRBJ2-7; a possible D gene is TRBD1 (6 bases). The V gene's germline CDR1 is DFQATT and CDR2 SNEGSKA (reference sequence). Trimming cost V 2 bases and J 3 bases, with 17 bases left between them. The CDR3 spans 15 residues. The CDR3 DNA sequence: TGCAGTGCTAGACGCTCGGACAGAGGGGGCTACGAGCAGTACTTC. This sequence encodes CSARRSDRGGYEQYF.

This clonotype turned up a few times. V and J are TRBV4-2 and TRBJ2-7; 10 nucleotides agree with TRBD2. CDR3 length: 16 residues. J gave up 7 bases and V 1 base, and 10 bases lay outside the gene matches. Germline CDR1 LGHNA, CDR2 YNFKEQ. This CDR3 is CASSQVDSGGFGEQYF. DNA for the CDR3: TGTGCCAGCAGCCAAGTTGATAGCGGGGGGTTTGGGGAGCAGTACTTC.

This clonotype was seen many times. The V gene is TRBV6-1, the J gene TRBJ1-2; D is undetermined. V was cut by 2 bases and J by 4 bases, with 5 bases left in between. The CDR3 extends over 12 amino acids. Germline V lookup: CDR1 MNHNS, CDR2 SASEGT. CDR3 in amino acids: CASSEPLYGYTF. The CDR3 DNA follows: TGTGCCAGCAGTGAACCCCTCTATGGCTACACCTTC.

This clonotype was counted at least ten times. The chain is built from TRBV6-4 and TRBJ2-2, with a possible D match to TRBD2 (6 bases). Trimming left V 5 bases short and J 4 bases short, with 20 bases between. The germline gives CDR1 MRHNA, CDR2 SNTAGT. CDR3 length: 17 residues. The CDR3 loop reads CASSTRAGLLTTGELFF. CDR3 nucleotide sequence: TGTGCCAGCAGTACACGCGCGGGACTCCTCACCACCGGGGAGCTGTTTTTT.

This clonotype was seen at least ten times. This chain connects TRBV6-7 to TRBJ1-1; the D gene is possibly TRBD1 (6 bases). TRBV6-7 is marked as an open reading frame, function uncertain. The V end lost 0 bases, the J end lost 1 base, and 12 bases lay between the germline ends. There are 16 residues in the CDR3. The DNA of the CDR3 is TGTGCCAGCAGTTACTCACGGGGGCCGGGGAACACTGAAGCTTTCTTT. Protein product: CASSYSRGPGNTEAFF.

This clonotype was observed many times. This sequence joins TRBV6-5 and TRBJ1-1; D uncertain. CDR1 and CDR2 (germline): MNHEY, SVGAGI. V lost 7 bases to trimming and J lost 1 base, with 7 bases between them. CDR3 length: 12 amino acids. The CDR3 nucleotides are TGTGCCAGCAAAACGGGGAACACTGAAGCTTTCTTT. Its protein is CASKTGNTEAFF.

The table lists this clonotype with many counts. The chain recombines TRBV6-2 or TRBV6-3 with TRBJ2-7; D might be TRBD2 (5 bases). The V gene lost 4 bases and the J gene lost 7 bases, with 20 bases spanning the gap. Germline-derived CDR1 and CDR2 are MNHEY and SVGEGT. There are 15 residues in the CDR3. This CDR3 is CASSFGGRASEEQYF. In nucleotides, the CDR3 is TGTGCCAGCAGTTTTGGAGGCCGGGCGTCCGAGGAGCAGTACTTC.

This clonotype showed up just once. The genes are TRBV12-3 or TRBV12-4 and TRBJ1-1, with a weak D call TRBD1 (5 bases). This CDR3 contains 14 residues. Trimming left V 7 bases short and J 2 bases short, with 14 bases between. This CDR3 is CASTPGPDNTEAFF. For the CDR3, the DNA is TGTGCCAGCACTCCGGGACCAGATAACACTGAAGCTTTCTTT.

Turning to this clonotype: A read error may be the cause here, since a much bigger clone is one base away. The chain recombines TRBV7-2 with TRBJ2-5, with 10 bases that match TRBD2. This CDR3 region has 12 residues. Germline CDR1 is SGHTA and CDR2 is FQGNSA. Written as DNA, the CDR3 is TGTGTCAGCAGCGGGACTAGCGCGACCCAGTACTTC. Translation: CVSSGTSATQYF.

This chain uses TRBV11-2 with TRBJ1-5, with D unresolved. The CDR3 spans 15 residues. Germline V lookup: CDR1 SGHAT, CDR2 FQNNGV. Trimming cost V 0 bases and J 7 bases, with 13 bases left between them. DNA for the CDR3: TGTGCCAGCAGCTTAGACGCTTTGCCTAACCAGCCCCAGCATTTT. Protein sequence: CASSLDALPNQPQHF.

This clonotype was counted ten times or more. The V gene is TRBV5-1, the J gene TRBJ1-2; TRBD1 matches 9 bases. Per the germline V gene, CDR1 is SGHRS and CDR2 is YFSETQ. J was trimmed by 5 bases and V by 2 bases; bases with no gene match: 7. This CDR3 region has 15 residues. CDR3 DNA: TGCGCCAGCAGCTTATGGGGACAGGGTGAATATGGCTACACCTTC. This translates into CASSLWGQGEYGYTF.

The chain combines TRBV12-3 or TRBV12-4 with TRBJ2-7; no definite D call. Trimming took off 5 bases at V and 3 bases at J, with 11 bases between the two ends. CDR3 length equals 13 residues. The CDR3 nucleotides are TGTGCCAGCAGTCATAATTCCATCTACGAGCAGTACTTC. Its translation is CASSHNSIYEQYF.

This clonotype was counted only a few times. This chain links TRBV4-1 with TRBJ2-7; TRBD2 is a possible D gene (6 bases). V was pared by 0 bases and J by 3 bases, with 21 bases between. The germline V gene encodes CDR1 MGHRA and CDR2 YSYEKL. The CDR3 covers 18 residues. This CDR3 is CASSQDRKRGGGYYEQYF. CDR3 nucleotide sequence: TGCGCCAGCAGCCAAGATCGGAAAAGGGGAGGTGGATACTACGAGCAGTACTTC.

The rearrangement links TRBV19 to TRBJ1-2; D remains unclear. The CDR3 extends over 16 amino acids. V was pared by 7 bases and J by 0 bases, with 18 bases between. In germline, CDR1 is LNHDA, CDR2 SQIVND (reference sequence). The CDR3 is CASTQSGLQTNYGYTF. In DNA form, the CDR3 reads TGTGCCAGTACCCAATCCGGACTACAGACTAACTATGGCTACACCTTC.

This clonotype was observed many times. The rearrangement links TRBV6-2 or TRBV6-3 to TRBJ1-5; no reliable D call. Trimming shortened V by 7 bases and J by 9 bases, and 13 bases separated the two germline ends. CDR3 length equals 12 residues. The germline V gene has CDR1 MNHEY and CDR2 SVGEGT. CDR3 sequence reads: CASMAGEGPQHF. The CDR3 DNA reads as TGTGCCAGCATGGCGGGAGAGGGGCCCCAGCATTTT.

The J gene is TRBJ2-7, the V gene TRBV29-1; D not certain. Germline CDR1 and CDR2: SQVTM and ANQGSEA. The CDR3 is 11 residues long. The CDR3 sequence is CPRQVSYEQYF. The CDR3 DNA sequence: TGCCCGCGGCAGGTCTCCTACGAGCAGTACTTC.

There are many counts of this clonotype. The V gene is TRBV7-8, the J gene TRBJ2-2, with D perhaps TRBD2 (7 bases). Trimming shortened V by 11 bases and J by 4 bases, and 14 bases separated the two germline ends. CDR1 is SGHVS, CDR2 FQNEAQ, per germline. The CDR3 spans 13 residues. The DNA for the CDR3 is TGTGCCCTGGGGGGGGCCGGCACCGGGGAGCTGTTTTTT. Translation: CALGGAGTGELFF.

This clonotype appeared many times. The V gene is TRBV18, the J gene TRBJ1-5, with 8 positions matching TRBD1. Looked up from germline, CDR1 is KGHSH and CDR2 is LQKENI. The CDR3 is 15 amino acids. V lost 2 bases and J lost 5; bases outside the gene matches: 5. CDR3 DNA sequence: TGTGCCAGCTCACCAGAGACAGGGGACTATCAGCCCCAGCATTTT. Residues: CASSPETGDYQPQHF.

There are many counts of this clonotype. J is TRBJ1-5 and V is TRBV20-1; D gene ambiguous. The length of the CDR3 is 15 residues. The V and J ends lost 3 bases and 0 bases respectively, with 12 bases between them. Germline V gene data show CDR1 as DFQATT and CDR2 as SNEGSKA (reference sequence). The DNA of the CDR3 is TGCAGTGCTAGTTCTTCGGCAGATAGCAATCAGCCCCAGCATTTT. Its protein product is CSASSSADSNQPQHF.

With respect to this clonotype: With a much larger clone just one base away, this may be a read error. J is TRBJ1-2 and V is TRBV11-2; 7 bases match TRBD1. CDR3 length: 14 amino acids. The V gene's germline CDR1 is SGHAT and CDR2 FQNNGV. The CDR3 here is CACSSPRQGYGYTF. The CDR3 bases are TGTGCCTGCAGCTCCCCCCGACAGGGCTATGGCTACACCTTC.

This clonotype was seen many times. The junction departs from the called germline gene at one end, perhaps through a read error. The chain is built from TRBV7-2 and TRBJ1-5, with no clear D. The CDR3 has 14 amino acids. Germline V gene data show CDR1 as SGHTA and CDR2 as FQGNSA. CDR3 sequence: CASAFRQSNQPQHF. As DNA, the CDR3 is TGTGCCAGCGCCTTCAGGCAGAGCAACCAGCCCCAGCATTTT.

Note on this clonotype: This could be a read error, since a much larger clone is one nucleotide away. CDR3 protein: CASSSGQGLTGELFF. CDR3 DNA: TGTGCCAGCAGCTCAGGACAGGGATTGACCGGGGAGCTGTTTTTT. The chain employs TRBV12-3 or TRBV12-4 and TRBJ2-2; 8 positions match TRBD1. The CDR3 is 15 amino acids. J gave up 5 bases and V 6 bases, and 8 bases lay outside the gene matches.

Many counts were recorded for this clonotype. The rearrangement uses TRBV9 and TRBJ1-6, with 9 bases that match TRBD1. V shed 3 bases and J 8 bases; nucleotides not matched to a gene: 3. This CDR3 region has 14 residues. Germline CDR1 is SGDLS and CDR2 is YYNGEE. The CDR3 sequence: CASSEGQGHSPLHF. The CDR3, as DNA: TGTGCCAGCAGCGAGGGACAGGGTCATTCACCCCTCCACTTT.

The chain has TRBV5-6 and TRBJ2-5, with TRBD1 identical over 8 bases. Per germline, CDR1 SGHDT and CDR2 YYEEEE. V lost 0 bases and J lost 5; bases outside the gene matches: 6. The CDR3 has 15 residues. The CDR3 region has the DNA TGTGCCAGCAGCTTGGTAGGACAGGGACGGGAGACCCAGTACTTC. It encodes CASSLVGQGRETQYF. Based on the CDR3 plus reference TRBV5-6 and TRBJ2-5, the full variable domain is DAGVTQSPTHLIKTRGQQVTLRCSPKSGHDTVSWYQQALGQGPQFIFQYYEEEERQRGNFPDRFSGHQFPNYSSELNVNALLLGDSALYLCASSLVGQGRETQYFGPGTRLLVL.

In its sample, this clonotype was seen many times. The chain combines TRBV6-2 or TRBV6-3 with TRBJ1-5; the D is unclear. Trimming removed 8 bases from V and 0 bases from J, with 17 bases in between. This CDR3 has 16 amino acids. Per germline, CDR1 MNHEY and CDR2 SVGEGT. The CDR3: CASGLPRGYSNQPQHF. The CDR3 DNA reads TGTGCCAGCGGTTTACCGCGGGGATATAGCAATCAGCCCCAGCATTTT.